This T cell receptor beta chain was observed in a study of immune evolution from preneoplasia to lung adenocarcinoma. As for the study in general: HLA loss of heterozygosity: 6% to 7.5% AIS, around 16% MIA, around 35% ADC, none AAH. Study conclusions and caveats: From normal lung to invasive adenocarcinoma, top clone frequencies appeared to decrease.

The repertoire was sequenced with immunoSEQ multiplex PCR; TCRdb's copy has only in-frame clones and lacks some. The sample includes around 15,000 clones, 80% to 90% of them seen just once. Germline V gene lookup returns CDR1 SGHVS and CDR2 FQNEAQ. The CDR3 contains 13 residues. After removal of 4 bases from V and 5 bases from J, the junction contained 1 base not matched to a gene. Note on this clone: The antigen is unknown.

After pathologic assessment, macro-dissection selected premalignant or tumor cells for extraction. Sequencing was done on a sample of FFPE invasive lung adenocarcinoma tissue. The source is a person aged 70 to 85 with invasive lung adenocarcinoma. This rearrangement joins TRBV7-8 to TRBJ2-2; 7 bases fit TRBD2. The CDR3 reads CASSSLATGELFF. The CDR3 DNA reads TGTGCCAGCAGCTCACTAGCGACCGGGGAGCTGTTTTTT.